This entry lists 31 T cell receptor beta chains sequenced from one sample in a study of blood T cell repertoires in COVID-19. Profiled with immunoSEQ multiplex PCR; TCRdb holds only in-frame clones, not every one. The sample carries roughly 250,000 clones, roughly 88% recorded once. The material sequenced was peripheral blood. Receptor source: a human donor with COVID-19, enrolled during active disease. The donor label of this sample is uncertain.

The chain combines TRBV13 with TRBJ2-1; 8 bases align to TRBD2. This CDR3 contains 16 residues. Germline values: CDR1 PRHDT, CDR2 FYEKMQ (reference sequence). V shed 5 bases, J shed 1 base, and the junction held 7 bases outside the gene matches. The CDR3 is CASSHIAGSSYNEQFF. The CDR3 nucleotides read TGTGCCAGCAGCCACATAGCGGGAAGTTCCTACAATGAGCAGTTCTTC.

The CDR3, as DNA: TGTGCCAGCAGTTACTCGAGACCGTCAGCGGTCGATGAGCAGTTCTTC. Protein: CASSYSRPSAVDEQFF. The chain is built from TRBV6-2 or TRBV6-3 and TRBJ2-1, with D tentatively TRBD2 (5 bases). Germline assignment: CDR1 MNHEY and CDR2 SVGEGT. The CDR3 runs 16 residues. Trimming removed 0 bases at V and 8 bases at J, with 17 bases between.

The J gene is TRBJ2-5, the V gene TRBV7-2; TRBD2 aligns across 9 bases. The germline V gene encodes CDR1 SGHTA and CDR2 FQGNSA. V shed 1 base and J 2 bases; nucleotides not matched to a gene: 8. The CDR3 has 17 amino acids. The DNA of the CDR3 is TGTGCCAGCAGCTTAGGGGTGGCGGGAGGGGGGCAAGAGACCCAGTACTTC. Protein sequence: CASSLGVAGGGQETQYF. Full variable domain (rest looked up from reference TRBV7-2 and TRBJ2-5): GAGVSQSPSNKVTEKGKDVELRCDPISGHTALYWYRQSLGQGLEFLIYFQGNSAPDKSGLPSDRFSAERTGGSVSTLTIQRTQQEDSAVYLCASSLGVAGGGQETQYFGPGTRLLVL.

The genes are TRBV5-1 and TRBJ2-1, with 14 bases aligning to TRBD2. Losses at the gene ends were 4 bases for V and 0 bases for J; bases not matched to a gene: 6. This CDR3 has 18 amino acids. Germline V gene data show CDR1 as SGHRS and CDR2 as YFSETQ. The CDR3 nucleotides read TGCGCCAGCAGCCAGGGGACTAGCGGGAGTCCCTCCTACAATGAGCAGTTCTTC. It translates to CASSQGTSGSPSYNEQFF. The full variable domain, with the rest looked up from reference TRBV5-1 and TRBJ2-1, is KAGVTQTPRYLIKTRGQQVTLSCSPISGHRSVSWYQQTPGQGLQFLFEYFSETQRNKGNFPGRFSGRQFSNSRSEMNVSTLELGDSALYLCASSQGTSGSPSYNEQFFGPGTRLTVL.

The chain has TRBV28 and TRBJ1-5, with 7 bases matching TRBD1. V shed 7 bases and J 5 bases; nucleotides not matched to a gene: 17. Germline values: CDR1 MDHEN, CDR2 SYDVKM. This CDR3 spans 17 amino acids. The DNA of the CDR3 is TGTGCCAGCATCATGGGCAGGGGGATCTTAAGTGATCAGCCCCAGCATTTT. It is translated as CASIMGRGILSDQPQHF. Using reference TRBV28 and TRBJ1-5 for the parts outside the CDR3, the full variable domain is DVKVTQSSRYLVKRTGEKVFLECVQDMDHENMFWYRQDPGLGLRLIYFSYDVKMKEKGDIPEGYSVSREKKERFSLILESASTNQTSMYLCASIMGRGILSDQPQHFGDGTRLSIL.

The chain carries TRBV5-1 and TRBJ2-1; the match to TRBD2 covers 9 bases. The CDR3 consists of 16 residues. Germline loops: CDR1 SGHRS, CDR2 YFSETQ. V shed 0 bases, J shed 6 bases, and the junction held 7 bases outside the gene matches. As DNA, the CDR3 is TGCGCCAGCAGCTTGGGTGGGACTAGCTTACTCAATGAGCAGTTCTTC. Protein product: CASSLGGTSLLNEQFF.

The V and J genes are TRBV6-5 and TRBJ2-7, with a tentative D call TRBD2 (5 bases). Trimming shortened V by 0 bases and J by 4 bases, and 13 bases separated the two germline ends. The germline V gene has CDR1 MNHEY and CDR2 SVGAGI. This CDR3 has 15 amino acids. CDR3 residues: CASSYSIARGYEQYF. The CDR3, as DNA: TGTGCCAGCAGTTACTCGATAGCACGGGGTTACGAGCAGTACTTC.

The gene calls are TRBV12-3 or TRBV12-4 and TRBJ1-2; D is possibly TRBD1 (5 bases). This CDR3 is 12 amino acids long. Trimming pared 5 bases from V and 7 bases from J, leaving 11 bases between. DNA for the CDR3: TGTGCCAGCAGTCCGTCGACAGCTGGCTACACCTTC. It is translated as CASSPSTAGYTF.

This clone was recorded a few times. The gene calls are TRBV11-2 and TRBJ1-2; 8 bases align to TRBD1. CDR3 length equals 13 residues. Looked up from germline, CDR1 is SGHAT and CDR2 is FQNNGV. Germline trimming cut 2 bases from V and 6 bases from J; bases unmatched to any gene: 2. The CDR3 is CASSLTGGDGYTF. The CDR3 nucleotides read TGTGCCAGCAGCTTAACAGGGGGGGATGGCTACACCTTC.

This rearrangement joins TRBV19 to TRBJ2-2, with D possibly being TRBD1 (6 bases). This CDR3 has 16 residues. V lost 4 bases and J lost 6, with 18 bases in between. Germline lookup yields CDR1 LNHDA and CDR2 SQIVND (reference sequence). CDR3 loop: CASSTSRSGAAGELFF. CDR3 coding DNA: TGTGCCAGTAGTACTAGCCGTTCAGGGGCCGCCGGGGAGCTGTTTTTT.

V is TRBV24-1 and J is TRBJ2-2; D is uncertain. Germline CDR1 KGHDR, CDR2 SFDVKD. CDR3 length equals 12 residues. Trimming left V 7 bases short and J 1 base short, with 3 bases between. CDR3 in amino acids: CATSRNTGELFF. DNA for the CDR3: TGTGCCACCAGCCGGAACACCGGGGAGCTGTTTTTT.

As regards this clone: Germline is not matched at one junction end, which may reflect a read error. The V gene is TRBV25-1, the J gene TRBJ2-3; 12 bases line up with TRBD2. This CDR3 has 16 amino acids. Germline V gene lookup returns CDR1 MGHDK and CDR2 SYGVNS. For the CDR3, the DNA is TGTGCCAGCAGTGACCTAGCGGGAGGGCCTCCAGAGACGCAGTATTTT. Its translation is CASSDLAGGPPETQYF. Variable domain in full (rest from reference TRBV25-1 and TRBJ2-3): EADIYQTPRYLVIGTGKKITLECSQTMGHDKMYWYQQDPGMELHLIHYSYGVNSTEKGDLSSESTVSRIRTEHFPLTLESARPSHTSQYLCASSDLAGGPPETQYFGPGTRLTVL.

The gene calls are TRBV12-5 and TRBJ1-5, with a tentative D call TRBD1 (5 bases). The CDR3 is 18 amino acids. Germline values: CDR1 LGHNT, CDR2 FRNRAP. Between the trimmed V and J ends, which lost 0 bases and 2 bases, there was a span of 17 bases. CDR3 protein: CASGLVIGRGDRNQPQHF. The CDR3 nucleotides are TGTGCTAGTGGTTTGGTAATCGGGCGGGGGGATCGCAATCAGCCCCAGCATTTT.

The CDR3 DNA reads as TGTGCCAGCACTTCCATAAGGGGTCACAGCGGGGAGCTGTTTTTT. Translated, it gives CASTSIRGHSGELFF. The rearrangement joins TRBV6-5 to TRBJ2-2, with D perhaps matching TRBD1 (5 bases). Deletions cut 7 bases from V and 7 bases from J, with 19 bases between. The CDR3 sequence is 15 residues long. Germline assignment: CDR1 MNHEY and CDR2 SVGAGI.

The rearrangement joins TRBV5-1 to TRBJ2-7, with TRBD2 matching 9 bases. Germline V gives CDR1 SGHRS, CDR2 YFSETQ. V was pared by 0 bases and J by 2 bases, with 3 bases of the junction left unmatched. The CDR3 contains 15 residues. CDR3 sequence reads: CASSLGLADPYEQYF. For the CDR3, the DNA is TGCGCCAGCAGCTTGGGACTAGCGGATCCCTACGAGCAGTACTTC.

V usage is TRBV13 and J usage is TRBJ2-3; 11 bases are a match to TRBD2. Germline CDR1 PRHDT, CDR2 FYEKMQ (reference sequence). The CDR3 is 18 residues long. The ends lost 5 bases at V and 3 bases at J; junction bases unmatched: 13. CDR3 sequence (DNA): TGTGCCAGCAGCGGGGGACTAGCGGTTCCTCGTCTTACAGATACGCAGTATTTT. This translates into CASSGGLAVPRLTDTQYF.

The genes are TRBV2 and TRBJ1-1; no clear D. From germline, CDR1 is SNHLY and CDR2 FYNNEI. The CDR3 covers 15 residues. Trimming left V 6 bases short and J 3 bases short, with 17 bases between. The CDR3 sequence: CASSSPLRVDTEAFF. The CDR3 DNA is TGTGCCAGCAGCTCCCCGCTACGAGTGGACACTGAAGCTTTCTTT.

This clone has just one count. The chain links TRBV28 to TRBJ2-1, with D maybe TRBD1 (6 bases). The CDR3 is 15 residues long. CDR1 is MDHEN and CDR2 is SYDVKM in the germline V gene. Trimming took 3 bases from V and 2 from J, leaving 11 bases between them. In DNA form, the CDR3 reads TGTGCCAGCAGTTTCGGGACAAGCCCCTACAATGAGCAGTTCTTC. It translates to CASSFGTSPYNEQFF.

A remark on this clone: Other nucleotide sequences from this sample produce the same CDR3. V gene TRBV9 combines with J gene TRBJ1-1; D is perhaps TRBD1 (6 bases). Trimming removed 4 bases from V and 1 base from J, with 11 bases in between. This CDR3 is built from 14 residues. Germline V gene lookup returns CDR1 SGDLS and CDR2 YYNGEE. CDR3 sequence: CASSPQTGNTEAFF. CDR3 DNA sequence: TGTGCCAGCAGCCCGCAGACAGGGAACACTGAAGCTTTCTTT.

The chain employs TRBV5-1 and TRBJ1-1; D is unclear. Trimming stripped 0 bases from V and 1 base from J, with 4 bases between. CDR1 and CDR2 (germline): SGHRS, YFSETQ. The CDR3 contains 13 residues. The CDR3 sequence is CASSLGRNTEAFF. In DNA form, the CDR3 reads TGCGCCAGCAGCTTGGGTAGGAACACTGAAGCTTTCTTT.

V usage is TRBV7-8 and J usage is TRBJ2-7; D ambiguous. The V and J ends lost 5 bases and 6 bases respectively, with 20 bases between them. The CDR3 has 15 residues. The germline V gene has CDR1 SGHVS and CDR2 FQNEAQ. The DNA of the CDR3 is TGTGCCAGCAGCGAAGGCGTCAGGCCTCCTGGCGAGCAGTACTTC. Its translation is CASSEGVRPPGEQYF.

Here the CDR3 DNA reads TGTGCCAGCAGTACCCTCCGAGGGACTGCCTACGAGCAGTACTTC. This encodes CASSTLRGTAYEQYF. The V and J genes are TRBV28 and TRBJ2-7, with D possibly TRBD2 on 6 matching bases. Germline V gene lookup returns CDR1 MDHEN and CDR2 SYDVKM. V shed 5 bases and J shed 2 bases, with 16 bases lying between them. The CDR3 is 15 residues long.

This rearrangement joins TRBV7-2 to TRBJ2-5; a possible D gene is TRBD1 (5 bases). The CDR3 contains 14 residues. The V and J ends lost 1 base and 5 bases respectively, with 11 bases between them. Germline V gene sequence: CDR1 SGHTA, CDR2 FQGNSA. CDR3 coding DNA: TGTGCCAGCAGCTTAGGGCAGGGTATGGAGACCCAGTACTTC. It yields the protein CASSLGQGMETQYF.

The rearrangement links TRBV10-3 to TRBJ1-2; 8 nucleotides align to TRBD1. The length of the CDR3 is 13 residues. V lost 11 bases, J lost 4 bases, and 9 bases stayed unmatched. CDR1 ENHRY and CDR2 SYGVKD come from the germline V gene. The CDR3 DNA is TGTGCCGCCTCAGGACAGGGCCCCTATGGCTACACCTTC. As protein: CAASGQGPYGYTF.

This clone was seen once. V is TRBV5-4 and J is TRBJ2-6, with 8 positions matching TRBD1. Germline values: CDR1 SGHNT, CDR2 YYREEE (reference sequence). J gave up 9 bases and V 2 bases, and 7 bases lay outside the gene matches. CDR3 length: 15 amino acids. The CDR3 DNA sequence: TGTGCCAGCAGCTTCGGGACAGGCCGGGGCAACGTCCTGACTTTC. Translated: CASSFGTGRGNVLTF.

This sequence joins TRBV28 and TRBJ1-6, with 8 bases fitting TRBD1. With V trimmed by 3 bases and J by 9 bases, 10 bases remained unmatched. The CDR3 runs 16 residues. CDR1 MDHEN and CDR2 SYDVKM come from the germline V gene. The CDR3 DNA reads as TGTGCCAGCAGTTTGGGGGGAGGACAGGGTGGTTCACCCCTCCACTTT. Its translation: CASSLGGGQGGSPLHF.

J is TRBJ2-3 and V is TRBV5-8, with 7 nucleotides matching TRBD2. CDR3 length equals 17 residues. Germline V gene lookup returns CDR1 SGHTS and CDR2 YDEGEE. The J segment lost 0 bases and the V segment lost 3 bases, leaving 10 bases of the junction unmatched. This CDR3 reads CASSSYLTSSSTDTQYF. The CDR3, as DNA: TGTGCCAGCAGCTCCTACCTGACTAGCTCTAGCACAGATACGCAGTATTTT. Filled out from reference TRBV5-8 and TRBJ2-3, the complete variable domain reads EAGVTQSPTHLIKTRGQQATLRCSPISGHTSVYWYQQALGLGLQFLLWYDEGEERNRGNFPPRFSGRQFPNYSSELNVNALELEDSALYLCASSSYLTSSSTDTQYFGPGTRLTVL.

The chain employs TRBV6-4 and TRBJ1-1; a weak D match, TRBD1 (5 bases). V was pared by 3 bases and J by 11 bases, with 16 bases between. This CDR3 contains 13 residues. Germline values: CDR1 MRHNA, CDR2 SNTAGT. The CDR3 spells CASSDGRGTGAFF. CDR3 coding DNA: TGTGCCAGCAGTGATGGTAGGGGAACTGGGGCTTTCTTT.

V usage is TRBV19 and J usage is TRBJ1-6; TRBD1 agrees at 7 bases. V shed 10 bases, J shed 6 bases, and the junction held 9 bases outside the gene matches. The CDR3 contains 14 residues. CDR1 and CDR2 from the germline V gene are LNHDA and SQIVND (reference sequence). CDR3 amino acids: CATDDRAANSPLHF. The CDR3 nucleotides are TGTGCCACTGACGACAGGGCGGCTAATTCACCCCTCCACTTT.

The chain carries TRBV4-1 and TRBJ2-2; TRBD1 agrees at 7 bases. Germline CDR1 and CDR2: MGHRA and YSYEKL. The ends lost 0 bases at V and 5 bases at J; junction bases unmatched: 6. This CDR3 has 16 amino acids. The CDR3 sequence: CASSQEKTGWTGELFF. CDR3 DNA sequence: TGCGCCAGCAGCCAAGAAAAGACAGGGTGGACCGGGGAGCTGTTTTTT.

This chain uses TRBV11-2 with TRBJ2-2, with 9 bases identical to TRBD1. V trimming: 5 bases; J trimming: 4 bases; junction bases outside the gene matches: 8. Germline assignment: CDR1 SGHAT and CDR2 FQNNGV. The CDR3 has 16 residues. CDR3 residues: CASSVDRGPSTGELFF. CDR3 coding DNA: TGTGCCAGCAGCGTGGACAGGGGCCCTAGCACCGGGGAGCTGTTTTTT.